Listed below are T cell receptor beta chains from one sample, sequenced in a study of T cell responses to AZD1222 COVID-19 vaccine. Produced via immunoSEQ multiplex PCR; TCRdb's table is partial and in-frame only. The sample has tens of thousands of clones, around 90% seen once; the top ten hold around 5.8%. Source: peripheral blood, taken on day 0 of AZD1222 vaccination. The receptors shown here come from an adult in good health. Each CDR3 is given with its conserved first and last residue. A D gene is named only where the DNA matches it firmly. Not all rows give a size; the values are once, few, many and, for expanded clones, a class.

abundance	d_gene	v_gene	j_gene	CDR3nt	CDR3aa
NA	NA	TRBV2	TRBJ2-3	TGTGCCAGCAGGAGAGGCGGGGTTCCGTCCACAGATACGCAGTATTTT	CASRRGGVPSTDTQYF
NA	TRBD2	TRBV6-5	TRBJ2-1	TGTGCCAGCAGCCCCGGACTAGCGGGTTACAATGAGCAGTTCTTC	CASSPGLAGYNEQFF
NA	NA	TRBV19	TRBJ2-2	TGTGCCAGTTCTTCCGGGGCCGTGAACACCGGGGAGCTGTTTTTT	CASSSGAVNTGELFF
once	NA	TRBV7-9	TRBJ1-1	TGTGCCAGCAGGGGTTCGGCCACTGAAGCTTTCTTT	CASRGSATEAFF
NA	TRBD1	TRBV6-2/TRBV6-3	TRBJ1-5	TGTGCCAGCAGTTGGACAGGGGGACAGCCCCAGCATTTT	CASSWTGGQPQHF
NA	NA	TRBV7-5	TRBJ2-5	TGTGCCAGAAGAGCCGGGGGGTCCCGGGAGACCCAGTACTTC	CARRAGGSRETQYF
NA	NA	TRBV9	TRBJ1-6	TGTGCCAGCAGCGTAGAACCGGGCCAAAATTCACCCCTCCACTTT	CASSVEPGQNSPLHF
NA	TRBD1	TRBV19	TRBJ1-5	TGTGCCAGCCAAGGGTCCACTGGGACAGGGCCGGGGCAGCCCCAGCATTTT	CASQGSTGTGPGQPQHF
once	NA	TRBV6-4	TRBJ2-3	TGTGCCACCTCCGTTACGGCAGGGGAGCTCACAGATACGCAGTATTTT	CATSVTAGELTDTQYF
NA	NA	TRBV5-4	TRBJ1-1	TGTGCCAGCAGCCTCAACCCTTTGATGAACACTGAAGCTTTCTTT	CASSLNPLMNTEAFF
NA	NA	TRBV28	TRBJ2-2	TGTGCCAGCAGTTTGTCAGGAAGGGAGCTGTTTTTT	CASSLSGRELFF
NA	NA	TRBV15	TRBJ2-1	TGTGCCACCAGCAGAGAAAAGGGGGTAGTCGATGAGCAGTTCTTC	CATSREKGVVDEQFF
NA	NA	TRBV3-1/TRBV3-2	TRBJ1-2	TGTGCCAGCAGCCAAGGACTCTGGGATACCTATGGCTACACCTTC	CASSQGLWDTYGYTF
NA	TRBD1	TRBV3-1/TRBV3-2	TRBJ1-2	TGTGCCAGCAGCCGGGGGACAGGGCTCTATGGCTACACCTTC	CASSRGTGLYGYTF
NA	TRBD1	TRBV5-4	TRBJ1-1	TGTGCCAGCAGCCCACGACAGGGGGCGGAAACTGAAGCTTTCTTT	CASSPRQGAETEAFF
NA	NA	TRBV5-8	TRBJ1-6	TGTGCCAGCAGCTTGCACAGAGGCAATTCACCCCTCCACTTT	CASSLHRGNSPLHF
few	NA	TRBV30	TRBJ1-5	TGTGCCTGGAGTGTAAGGACAGTCGCTAGCAGGAGCAATCAGCCCCAGCATTTT	CAWSVRTVASRSNQPQHF
NA	NA	TRBV19	TRBJ2-2	TGTGCCAGTAGTATACTGGGCACCGGGGAGCTGTTTTTT	CASSILGTGELFF
NA	TRBD1	TRBV27	TRBJ2-7	TGTGCCAGCAGGAGGACAGGGTTTATTCTATACGAGCAGTACTTC	CASRRTGFILYEQYF
NA	NA	TRBV7-9	TRBJ1-1	TGTGCCAGCAGCTTACAACGGGGCGGAGGGGGGAACACTGAAGCTTTCTTT	CASSLQRGGGGNTEAFF
NA	NA	TRBV19	TRBJ1-5	TGTGCCAGTAGTAAGCTGAATCAGCCCCAGCATTTT	CASSKLNQPQHF
NA	NA	TRBV2	TRBJ1-1	TGTGCCAGCAGTCACCAAGCCCCGAGGATGAACACTGAAGCTTTCTTT	CASSHQAPRMNTEAFF
NA	NA	TRBV27	TRBJ1-2	TGTGCCAGCAGTTTCGGCGGACTAGTGGGCTATGGCTACACCTTC	CASSFGGLVGYGYTF
NA	TRBD1	TRBV7-6	TRBJ1-2	TGTGCCAGCAGCCTGGGGACAGGGGGCAACTATGGCTACACCTTC	CASSLGTGGNYGYTF
NA	NA	TRBV9	TRBJ1-2	TGTGCCAGCAGCGTAGCAGGGATATCCGCATTAGATGGCTACACCTTC	CASSVAGISALDGYTF
once	NA	TRBV7-8	TRBJ1-5	TGTGCCAGCAGCCTGAATTCAGGTCAAGGAAGCAATCAGCCCCAGCATTTT	CASSLNSGQGSNQPQHF
NA	NA	TRBV7-2	TRBJ1-6	TGTGCCAGCAGCTTAAGGACAGTCGCCAGTAATAATTCACCCCTCCACTTT	CASSLRTVASNNSPLHF
NA	NA	TRBV27	TRBJ1-2	TGTGCCAGCAGTTCCCGGTCAGACTTGTTAAACTATGGCTACACCTTC	CASSSRSDLLNYGYTF